Shown below are 27 T cell receptor beta chains from a single sample sequenced in a study of cytomegalovirus exposure and HLA in healthy donors. PCR used 60 Vbeta primers and 13 Jbeta primers. Assay: immunoSEQ multiplex PCR; the TCRdb copy retains only in-frame clones and omits some. Among some 70,000 clones listed, 60% to 85% were seen once. Material for sequencing was PBMCs. The receptors were sampled from a male donor in good health and CMV-seropositive.

The chain joins TRBV4-3 to TRBJ1-5; D may be TRBD1 (6 bases). Germline V CDR1 and CDR2: LGHNA, YSLEER. The CDR3 covers 20 residues. V shed 0 bases and J shed 4 bases, with 25 bases lying between them. CDR3 residues: CASSQDYPRYIQGVNQPQHF. The CDR3 DNA reads TGCGCCAGCAGCCAAGATTACCCGAGGTATATACAGGGAGTTAATCAGCCCCAGCATTTT.

The chain combines TRBV10-2 with TRBJ1-1; 9 bases agree with TRBD1. CDR1 is WSHSY, CDR2 SAAADI, per germline. V lost 7 bases, J lost 5 bases, and 8 bases stayed unmatched. The CDR3 is 14 residues long. The CDR3 region is CASTLQGAGTEAFF. CDR3 bases: TGCGCCAGCACCTTACAGGGGGCCGGGACTGAAGCTTTCTTT.

V usage is TRBV27 and J usage is TRBJ2-4; 9 bases match TRBD2. CDR1 is MNHEY and CDR2 is SMNVEV in the germline V gene (reference sequence). The CDR3 loop spans 15 amino acids. Trimming cost V 8 bases and J 4 bases; bases outside gene matches: 9. The chain's CDR3 is CASGYAGGQKNIQYF. The DNA for the CDR3 is TGTGCCAGCGGGTACGCGGGGGGGCAGAAAAACATTCAGTACTTC.

The rearrangement uses TRBV11-2 and TRBJ2-1; 10 nucleotides match TRBD1. The germline gives CDR1 SGHAT, CDR2 FQNNGV. The ends lost 7 bases at V and 7 bases at J; junction bases unmatched: 10. The CDR3 consists of 15 residues. The CDR3 here is CASTLDRGQRNEQFF. The CDR3 bases are TGTGCCAGCACCCTCGACAGGGGGCAGAGGAATGAGCAGTTCTTC. Full variable domain (remainder filled in from reference TRBV11-2 and TRBJ2-1): EAGVAQSPRYKIIEKRQSVAFWCNPISGHATLYWYQQILGQGPKLLIQFQNNGVVDDSQLPKDRFSAERLKGVDSTLKIQPAKLEDSAVYLCASTLDRGQRNEQFFGPGTRLTVL.

The genes are TRBV9 and TRBJ1-5; D is possibly TRBD1 (6 bases). V was pared by 0 bases and J by 5 bases, with 12 bases between. From germline, CDR1 is SGDLS and CDR2 YYNGEE. The CDR3 has 15 amino acids. For the CDR3, the DNA is TGTGCCAGCAGCGTAGAGAACAGGGTTGATCAGCCCCAGCATTTT. Residues: CASSVENRVDQPQHF.

This sequence joins TRBV10-3 and TRBJ2-7; 12 nucleotides match TRBD1. This CDR3 region has 14 residues. The junction had 6 bases not matched to a gene; V was cut back by 6 bases and J by 6 bases. CDR1 is ENHRY and CDR2 is SYGVKD in the germline V gene. The CDR3 DNA reads TGTGCCATCAGAACCGGGACAGGGGGCCTCGAGCAGTACTTC. Amino acids: CAIRTGTGGLEQYF.

This clone is a singleton in its sample. V and J are TRBV7-9 and TRBJ1-2; possibly TRBD1 for D (5 bases). Deletions cut 0 bases from V and 6 bases from J, with 14 bases between. The germline CDR1 and CDR2 sequences are SEHNR and FQNEAQ (reference sequence). The CDR3 is made up of 15 amino acids. The CDR3 bases are TGTGCCAGCAGCTTAGCTCTTGCCAGGGTGGATGGCTACACCTTC. Translated, it gives CASSLALARVDGYTF.

The sample holds a few counts of this clone. The gene calls are TRBV5-6 and TRBJ2-1; TRBD2 aligns across 10 bases. Trimming cost V 4 bases and J 8 bases; bases outside gene matches: 15. Germline CDR1 reads SGHDT; CDR2 reads YYEEEE. The CDR3 length is 17 residues. The CDR3 DNA reads TGTGCCAGCAGCCCAGGAAAGGGACTAGCGTTTTCGGATGAGCAGTTCTTC. It is translated as CASSPGKGLAFSDEQFF.

In its sample, this clone was seen a few times. The gene calls are TRBV9 and TRBJ1-5, with a weak D call TRBD1 (5 bases). Trimming took off 4 bases at V and 6 bases at J, with 17 bases between the two ends. Germline CDR1 SGDLS, CDR2 YYNGEE. CDR3 length equals 15 residues. CDR3 DNA sequence: TGTGCCAGCAGCAAGGGTGGAGGGGCCGGTCAGCCCCAGCATTTT. It yields the protein CASSKGGGAGQPQHF.

The J gene is TRBJ2-2, the V gene TRBV12-5; D may be TRBD2 (6 bases). Germline CDR1 reads LGHNT; CDR2 reads FRNRAP. The CDR3 contains 15 residues. V lost 0 bases, J lost 4 bases, and 9 bases lay in between. CDR3 sequence: CASGLVLGGTGELFF. DNA for the CDR3: TGTGCTAGTGGTTTGGTATTGGGGGGCACCGGGGAGCTGTTTTTT.

The chain links TRBV19 to TRBJ2-5; possibly TRBD1 for D (6 bases). V was cut by 3 bases and J by 5 bases, with 19 bases left in between. The CDR3 extends over 16 amino acids. Germline V gives CDR1 LNHDA, CDR2 SQIVND (reference sequence). This CDR3 is CASSIAPHRVGETQYF. The DNA of the CDR3 is TGTGCCAGTAGTATTGCCCCCCACAGGGTTGGGGAGACCCAGTACTTC.

The chain recombines TRBV27 with TRBJ2-5; D remains unclear. In germline, CDR1 is MNHEY, CDR2 SMNVEV (reference sequence). V shed 5 bases and J shed 2 bases, with 12 bases lying between them. CDR3 length: 14 residues. The CDR3 coding sequence is TGTGCCAGCAGTGCCAACGGTTTGCAAGAGACCCAGTACTTC. This translates into CASSANGLQETQYF.

This sequence joins TRBV7-7 and TRBJ2-5; D perhaps matches TRBD2 (6 bases). The CDR3 totals 14 residues. Trimming left V 5 bases short and J 4 bases short, with 14 bases between. CDR1 is SSHAT, CDR2 FNYEAQ, per germline (reference sequence). The DNA for the CDR3 is TGTGCCAGCAGCCCCCATGCGGGACTAGAGACCCAGTACTTC. This codes for CASSPHAGLETQYF.

This rearrangement joins TRBV7-2 to TRBJ2-3, with TRBD2 matching over 15 bases. V shed 5 bases, J shed 9 bases, and the junction held 15 bases outside the gene matches. Germline V gene data show CDR1 as SGHTA and CDR2 as FQGNSA. The CDR3 has 18 residues. The CDR3 loop is CASSPPGLAGGIGGTQYF. CDR3 DNA sequence: TGTGCCAGCAGCCCTCCGGGACTAGCGGGGGGCATTGGCGGAACGCAGTATTTT.

This clone was recorded a few times. The rearrangement uses TRBV6-1 and TRBJ1-1, with TRBD1 identical over 8 bases. The germline V gene has CDR1 MNHNS and CDR2 SASEGT. V dropped 6 bases and J dropped 3; count of bases not matched to a gene: 9. CDR3 length: 15 residues. CDR3 sequence reads: CASSDPGQAYTEAFF. CDR3 bases: TGTGCCAGCAGCGACCCGGGACAGGCCTACACTGAAGCTTTCTTT.

The rearrangement links TRBV19 to TRBJ2-2, with D maybe TRBD1 (5 bases). The germline V gene has CDR1 LNHDA and CDR2 SQIVND (reference sequence). CDR3 size: 13 residues. Trimming pared 1 base from V and 8 bases from J, leaving 8 bases between. The CDR3 protein is CASSIVSGGELFF. CDR3 in DNA: TGTGCCAGTAGTATAGTATCAGGGGGGGAGCTGTTTTTT.

The chain combines TRBV27 with TRBJ1-1; D remains ambiguous. Trimming pared 4 bases from V and 4 bases from J, leaving 10 bases between. Germline V gene data show CDR1 as MNHEY and CDR2 as SMNVEV (reference sequence). The CDR3 extends over 13 amino acids. The CDR3: CASSSLYGTEAFF. The CDR3 DNA sequence: TGTGCCAGCAGTTCCCTATACGGCACTGAAGCTTTCTTT.

The chain recombines TRBV4-1 with TRBJ2-2; the match to TRBD1 covers 9 bases. Germline V lookup: CDR1 MGHRA, CDR2 YSYEKL. This CDR3 region has 16 residues. J lost 7 bases, V lost 0 bases, and 6 bases had no gene match. The CDR3 is CASSQEYRGLSGELFF. CDR3 nucleotides: TGCGCCAGCAGCCAAGAATACAGGGGGCTCAGCGGGGAGCTGTTTTTT.

In its sample, this clone was seen once. V gene TRBV15 combines with J gene TRBJ1-2, with 11 bases matching TRBD1. This CDR3 has 15 amino acids. J lost 7 bases, V lost 5 bases, and 9 bases had no gene match. Germline V lookup: CDR1 LNHNV, CDR2 YYDKDF (reference sequence). The CDR3 nucleotides read TGTGCCACCAGCCCACGGACAGGGGGCGTTGGTGGCTACACCTTC. This translates into CATSPRTGGVGGYTF. The entire variable domain, with the rest obtained from reference TRBV15 and TRBJ1-2, is as follows: DAMVIQNPRYQVTQFGKPVTLSCSQTLNHNVMYWYQQKSSQAPKLLFHYYDKDFNNEADTPDNFQSRRPNTSFCFLDIRSPGLGDTAMYLCATSPRTGGVGGYTFGSGTRLTVV.

In DNA form, the CDR3 reads TGTGCCAGCAGCCGGACAGGGCTTGGGGGCAATCAGCCCCAGCATTTT. Protein product: CASSRTGLGGNQPQHF. V is TRBV11-3 and J is TRBJ1-5, with 8 bases identical to TRBD1. V lost 5 bases, J lost 2 bases, and 8 bases stayed unmatched. This CDR3 contains 16 residues. Germline CDR1 SGHNT, CDR2 YENEEA.

The rearrangement links TRBV19 to TRBJ2-7; D is undetermined. The CDR3 length is 13 residues. Trimming stripped 3 bases from V and 2 bases from J, with 8 bases between. Germline loops: CDR1 LNHDA, CDR2 SQIVND (reference sequence). The CDR3 reads CASSIGTPYEQYF. In DNA form, the CDR3 reads TGTGCCAGTAGTATTGGCACCCCCTACGAGCAGTACTTC.

This rearrangement joins TRBV19 to TRBJ1-1; possible D gene TRBD1, 6 bases. Trimming took 6 bases from V and 0 from J, leaving 23 bases between them. CDR1 is LNHDA, CDR2 SQIVND, per germline (reference sequence). CDR3 length equals 18 residues. CDR3 DNA sequence: TGTGCCAGTAGAAAAGGGACAAGAAGAAGGCTGATGAACACTGAAGCTTTCTTT. Translating gives CASRKGTRRRLMNTEAFF.

CDR3 bases: TGCGCCAGCAGCGTACTCTATCGGGGCAGGGGCAACACTGAAGCTTTCTTT. Translating gives CASSVLYRGRGNTEAFF. The gene calls are TRBV5-1 and TRBJ1-1; possibly TRBD1 for D (6 bases). CDR1 is SGHRS and CDR2 is YFSETQ in the germline V gene. CDR3 length equals 17 residues. The V gene lost 4 bases and the J gene lost 2 bases, with 21 bases spanning the gap.

This chain joins TRBV27 and TRBJ1-1, with D possibly matching TRBD1 (6 bases). The germline V gene encodes CDR1 MNHEY and CDR2 SMNVEV (reference sequence). The CDR3 spans 14 residues. Trimming pared 5 bases from V and 8 bases from J, leaving 18 bases between. The CDR3 loop reads CASSHRGAAVEAFF. In DNA form, the CDR3 reads TGTGCCAGCAGTCATCGGGGGGCTGCGGTCGAAGCTTTCTTT.

The sample holds a few counts of this clone. The rearrangement uses TRBV7-6 and TRBJ2-1; a possible D gene is TRBD1 (5 bases). The V end lost 0 bases, the J end lost 8 bases, and 11 bases lay between the germline ends. CDR3 size: 14 residues. Germline-derived CDR1 and CDR2 are SGHVS and FNYEAQ. The CDR3 DNA reads as TGTGCCAGCAGCTTAGCTACTCAGGGTGATGAGCAGTTCTTC. Protein sequence: CASSLATQGDEQFF.

V is TRBV7-9 and J is TRBJ2-1; 10 positions agree with TRBD2. Trimming cost V 3 bases and J 5 bases; bases outside gene matches: 1. Germline V gene sequence: CDR1 SEHNR, CDR2 FQNEAQ (reference sequence). The CDR3 totals 14 residues. This CDR3 is CASSFTSGDNEQFF. In DNA form, the CDR3 reads TGTGCCAGCAGCTTCACTAGCGGGGACAATGAGCAGTTCTTC. The full variable domain, its missing parts supplied by reference TRBV7-9 and TRBJ2-1, is DTGVSQNPRHKITKRGQNVTFRCDPISEHNRLYWYRQTLGQGPEFLTYFQNEAQLEKSRLLSDRFSAERPKGSFSTLEIQRTEQGDSAMYLCASSFTSGDNEQFFGPGTRLTVL.

This clone was found a few times. The chain is built from TRBV6-5 and TRBJ1-2; 7 bases map to TRBD1. Germline lookup yields CDR1 MNHEY and CDR2 SVGAGI. There are 14 residues in the CDR3. J lost 7 bases, V lost 5 bases, and 10 bases had no gene match. In DNA form, the CDR3 reads TGTGCCAGCAGTGCCGCCCAGGGGGTTGGTGGCTACACCTTC. Amino acid sequence: CASSAAQGVGGYTF.